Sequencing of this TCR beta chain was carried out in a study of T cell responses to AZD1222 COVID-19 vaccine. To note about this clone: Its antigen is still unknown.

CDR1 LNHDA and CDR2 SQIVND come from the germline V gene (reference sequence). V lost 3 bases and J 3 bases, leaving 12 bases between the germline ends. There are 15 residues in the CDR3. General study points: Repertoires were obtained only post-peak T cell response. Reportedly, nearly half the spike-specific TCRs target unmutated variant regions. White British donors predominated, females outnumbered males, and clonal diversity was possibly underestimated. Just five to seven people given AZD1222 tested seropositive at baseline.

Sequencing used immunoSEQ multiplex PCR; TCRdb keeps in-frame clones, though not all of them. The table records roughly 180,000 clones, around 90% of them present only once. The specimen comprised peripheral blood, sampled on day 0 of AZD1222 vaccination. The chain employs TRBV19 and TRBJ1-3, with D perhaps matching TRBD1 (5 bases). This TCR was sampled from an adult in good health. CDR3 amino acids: CASSIPGNNGNTIYF. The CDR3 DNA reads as TGTGCCAGTAGTATCCCAGGGAATAATGGAAACACCATATATTTT.